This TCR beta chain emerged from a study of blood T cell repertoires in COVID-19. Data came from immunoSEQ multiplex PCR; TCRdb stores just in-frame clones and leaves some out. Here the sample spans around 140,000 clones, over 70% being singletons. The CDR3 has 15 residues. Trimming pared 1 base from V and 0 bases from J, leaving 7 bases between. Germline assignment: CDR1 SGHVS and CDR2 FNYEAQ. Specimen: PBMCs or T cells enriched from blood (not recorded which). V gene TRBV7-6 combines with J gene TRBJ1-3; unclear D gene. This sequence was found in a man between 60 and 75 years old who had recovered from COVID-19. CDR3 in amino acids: CASSLDLSSGNTIYF. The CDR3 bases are TGTGCCAGCAGCTTAGATCTCAGCTCTGGAAACACCATATATTTT.